The entry below describes one T cell receptor beta chain. The data stem from a study of blood T cell repertoires in COVID-19. Assay used: immunoSEQ multiplex PCR; TCRdb lists only in-frame clones, some missing. The data contain a few hundred thousand clones, 86% of them singletons. The germline gives CDR1 SGHNT, CDR2 YYREEE (reference sequence). V lost 4 bases and J 7 bases, leaving 17 bases between the germline ends. The CDR3 extends over 14 amino acids. The sequencing sample was made of peripheral blood. The TCR sequence derives from a man older than 75 with acute or convalescent COVID-19. The chain carries TRBV5-4 and TRBJ1-2, with D perhaps TRBD1 (5 bases). In nucleotides, the CDR3 is TGTGCCAGCAGCCCAAATCAGGGTTATGGTGGCTACACCTTC. Translation: CASSPNQGYGGYTF.